This T cell receptor (beta chain) came from a study of Ad26.COV2.S vaccination and SARS-CoV-2 variants. Study as a whole: Donor was one of the participants in the Ad26.COV2.S arm of the COV1001 trial. Overall study findings and caveats: Higher spike-specific TCR breadth was found in vaccine recipients than in placebo recipients. An underestimation of total T cell responses may have resulted from the TCR breadth and depth analyses. Similar non-spike TCR breadth was seen in vaccine and placebo recipients.

Specified treatment: about 20 received Ad26.COV2.S at low or high dose, single or two shots; several received placebo; per-sample allocation not given. Day 63 following the first vaccine or placebo injection was when the samples were taken. V gave up 7 bases and J gave up 4 bases; unmatched junction bases: 9. The CDR3 is 15 amino acids. The V gene's germline CDR1 is MNHEY and CDR2 SVGAGI. As concerns this clone: Its target is not known.

Sequenced by immunoSEQ multiplex PCR; TCRdb stores in-frame clones only, minus some. Altogether some 640,000 clones are present, 70% to 90% being singletons, with the ten largest covering about 1.5%. The sample in question was peripheral blood, obtained in a trial of Ad26.COV2.S vaccine versus placebo. The genes are TRBV6-5 and TRBJ1-4; 7 bases are shared with TRBD1. This clonotype was sampled from a person between 18 and 59 years old who received the Ad26.COV2.S COVID-19 vaccine or a placebo. The CDR3 DNA follows: TGTGCCAGCACCCTACGCCGGGACAGTAATGAAAAACTGTTTTTT. It yields the protein CASTLRRDSNEKLFF.